This paragraph reports one T cell receptor beta chain. No antigen is known for it. The ends lost 3 bases at V and 2 bases at J; junction bases unmatched: 5. The length of the CDR3 is 15 residues. CDR1 and CDR2 (germline): SGDLS, YYNGEE. The data stem from a study of human T cells and chemical hapten exposure. The wider study: Reading of the patch tests, which applied 0.01% DPC to the upper back, occurred at 6 days.

Time point reported: patch test 3, about 24 weeks after DPC sensitization. Treatment specified: therapeutic diphenylcyclopropenone sensitization with weekly scalp DPC. Points from the study as a whole: Versus controls, significantly more large CDR3 similarity clusters arose from expanded TCRs.

In the library, unique molecular identifiers were attached to individual cDNA molecules. As originally analysed: Samples contained a median of 95,638 TCRs, with a range of about 23,224 to 700,000. TCRdb reprocessed the RACE reads with MiXCR, giving one entry per CDR3 protein. TCRdb, rather than the study authors, made the V and J calls. The table lists some 110,000 distinct CDR3 sequences, about 10% of them singletons, with approximately 2.5% in the top ten. The TCR originated in a woman in her forties or fifties with alopecia areata. Some clones in this sample may be carry-over from other donors' samples. This chain links TRBV9 with TRBJ2-1, with 7 bases lining up with TRBD2. Here the sequenced sample was whole blood, taken in connection with sensitization to the hapten diphenylcyclopropenone (DPC). The CDR3 sequence is CASSGTGGPYNEQFF. The CDR3 DNA follows: TGTGCCAGCAGCGGGACGGGGGGACCCTACAATGAGCAGTTCTTC.